This TCR beta chain was identified during a study of neoadjuvant anti-PD-1 for oral cavity cancer (dated by TCRdb to about 2021). Regarding the research as a whole: Before undergoing curative-intent surgical resection, most patients got three to four biweekly nivolumab doses at 3 mg/kg. For patients who did not progress, a fourth nivolumab dose was given around day 43, followed by definitive surgical resection on days 50-56. Patients with complete response, partial response or stable disease by RECIST 1.1 were defined as responders, whereas patients with progression were defined as non-responders. A roughly 33% response rate was observed in the parent correlative cohort, in which 12 patients were included. Study-wide conclusions, independent of this receptor: After neoadjuvant nivolumab, non-responders showed significantly higher T cell clonality (Gini index) in PBMCs than responders did. Higher pretreatment blood Treg/Th17 ratios correlated with both higher pretreatment blood TCRbeta clonality and lower post-treatment tumor TCRbeta clonality. TCR analyses included only three patients per response group, and the authors called for larger cohorts for validation.

The time point label here, explained by the study, means: before neoadjuvant nivolumab. The patients had newly diagnosed stage II-IVA oral cavity squamous cell carcinoma and had not received any prior systemic or radiation treatment. The cohort was composed of patients with HPV-negative, locally advanced oral cavity squamous cell carcinoma. Peripheral blood mononuclear cells were analyzed directly and were not maintained or expanded in culture. Samples were obtained from a longitudinal correlative study of a single-arm phase II trial of neoadjuvant nivolumab in oral cavity squamous cell carcinoma. Subject-matched pre- and post-treatment PBMCs and tumors from three responders and three non-responders were subjected to genomic DNA-based TCRbeta sequencing. Peripheral blood mononuclear cells were collected once before nivolumab treatment and again after treatment, at the time of surgery. Genomic DNA was isolated from PBMCs using the Maxwell RSC DNA from Cells kit.

PBMC libraries used mostly about 450 ng of input genomic DNA for deep sequencing, with six replicates per sample. The immunoSEQ hsTCRbeta kit was used to prepare TCRbeta libraries according to the manufacturer's instructions. The completed libraries were mixed into a single pool at 3 nM, then sequenced with an Illumina NovaSeq 6000 S4 flow cell. Per the original workflow: The immunoSEQ Analyzer was used for raw data preprocessing and quality control. The analysis was limited to productive rearrangements, and each clonotype was defined by a unique CDR3 amino acid sequence. Repertoire clonality was estimated as the Gini-Simpson index, which was computed with the R package tcR. Gini indices were compared with Student's t test, and associations with tumor size change were assessed by Pearson correlation. In TCRdb, the immuneACCESS table is reduced to in-frame sequences with V and J assigned. These tables do not hold every clone; where another copy was compared, an unresolved V gene accounts for under half, and the others remain unexplained. That table supplies the V and J calls and clone size; D and trimming were determined from the DNA. The sample table lists 15,000 or so clones, roughly 64% of them with a count of one. Jointly, the top ten make up roughly 2.2% of the sample.

In this sample, this clone turned up a few times. There is no known antigen for this receptor. One base away there is no much larger clone; base qualities are not given. The TCR comes from a person between 35 and 79 years old with oral cavity squamous cell carcinoma. Material: PBMCs, obtained before nivolumab (anti-PD-1) treatment.

The CDR3 is CASMGRDSPNYGYTF. The DNA sequence reads TGTGCCAGCATGGGCCGGGACAGCCCTAACTATGGCTACACCTTC. The chain was built from TRBV2 and TRBJ1-2; TRBD1 matches 7 bases in the middle. The CDR3 runs 15 amino acids, cysteine and phenylalanine included. Kept here is only the CDR3 DNA, which spans 45 bases and is read in frame from base 1. CDR1 is given as SNHLY and CDR2 as FYNNEI, both from the germline V gene. V is pruned by 7 bases and J by 0 bases, leaving 8 bases of the junction without a gene match.